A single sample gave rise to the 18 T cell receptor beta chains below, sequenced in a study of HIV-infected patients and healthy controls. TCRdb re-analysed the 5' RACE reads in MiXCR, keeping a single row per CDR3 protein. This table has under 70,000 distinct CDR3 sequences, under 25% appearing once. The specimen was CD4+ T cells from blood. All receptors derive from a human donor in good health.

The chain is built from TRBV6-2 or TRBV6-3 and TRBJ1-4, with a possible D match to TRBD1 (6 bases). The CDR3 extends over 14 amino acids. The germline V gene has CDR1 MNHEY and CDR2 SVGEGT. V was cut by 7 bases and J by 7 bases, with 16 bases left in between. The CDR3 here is CASTSGQGTEKLFF. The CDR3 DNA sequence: TGTGCCAGCACATCGGGACAAGGGACTGAAAAACTGTTTTTT.

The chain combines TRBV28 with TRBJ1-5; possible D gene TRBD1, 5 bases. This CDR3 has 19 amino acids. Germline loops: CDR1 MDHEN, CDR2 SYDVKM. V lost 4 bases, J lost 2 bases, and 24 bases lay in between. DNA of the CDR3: TGTGCCAGCAGTTGGGTTACCGCGGGGCAGGGCCAAGGCAATCAGCCCCAGCATTTT. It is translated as CASSWVTAGQGQGNQPQHF. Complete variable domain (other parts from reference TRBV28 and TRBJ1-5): DVKVTQSSRYLVKRTGEKVFLECVQDMDHENMFWYRQDPGLGLRLIYFSYDVKMKEKGDIPEGYSVSREKKERFSLILESASTNQTSMYLCASSWVTAGQGQGNQPQHFGDGTRLSIL.

The CDR3 reads CASSVGGFTDTQYF. CDR3 nucleotides: TGTGCCAGCAGCGTAGGGGGCTTCACAGATACGCAGTATTTT. J is TRBJ2-3 and V is TRBV9, with D maybe TRBD1 (5 bases). The CDR3 sequence is 14 residues long. Germline CDR1 and CDR2: SGDLS and YYNGEE. Between the trimmed V and J ends, which lost 0 bases and 2 bases, there was a span of 7 bases.

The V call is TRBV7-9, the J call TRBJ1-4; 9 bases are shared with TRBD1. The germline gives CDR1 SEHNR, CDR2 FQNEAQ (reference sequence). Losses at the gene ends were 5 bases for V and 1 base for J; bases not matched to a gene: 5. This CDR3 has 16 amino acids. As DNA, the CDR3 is TGTGCCAGCAGCAGAGGACAGGGGAAAACTAATGAAAAACTGTTTTTT. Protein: CASSRGQGKTNEKLFF.

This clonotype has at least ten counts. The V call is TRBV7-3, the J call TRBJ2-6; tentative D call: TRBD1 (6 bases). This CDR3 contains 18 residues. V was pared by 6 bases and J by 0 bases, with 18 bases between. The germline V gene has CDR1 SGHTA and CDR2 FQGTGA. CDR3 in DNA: TGTGCCAGCAGTCGAACAGGGACGGCCAACTCTGGGGCCAACGTCCTGACTTTC. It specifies CASSRTGTANSGANVLTF.

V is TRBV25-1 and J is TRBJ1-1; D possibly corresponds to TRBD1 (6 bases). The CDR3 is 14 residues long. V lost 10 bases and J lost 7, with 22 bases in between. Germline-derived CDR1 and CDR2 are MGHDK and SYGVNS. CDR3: CATVSSRGASEAFF. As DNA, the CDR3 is TGTGCCACCGTGTCCAGTAGGGGGGCTAGTGAAGCTTTCTTT.

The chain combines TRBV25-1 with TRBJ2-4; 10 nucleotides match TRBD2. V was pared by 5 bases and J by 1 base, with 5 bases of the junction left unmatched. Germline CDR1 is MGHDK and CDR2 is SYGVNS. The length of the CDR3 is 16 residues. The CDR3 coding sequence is TGTGCCAGCAGTTCTCGACTAGCGGGTGCCAAAAACATTCAGTACTTC. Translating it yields CASSSRLAGAKNIQYF.

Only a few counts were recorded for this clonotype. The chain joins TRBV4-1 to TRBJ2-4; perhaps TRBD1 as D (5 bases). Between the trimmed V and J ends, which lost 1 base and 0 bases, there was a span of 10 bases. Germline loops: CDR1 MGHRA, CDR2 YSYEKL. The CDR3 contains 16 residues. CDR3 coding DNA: TGCGCCAGCAGCCAAGTAGGGGCCCTAGCCAAAAACATTCAGTACTTC. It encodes CASSQVGALAKNIQYF.

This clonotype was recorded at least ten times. CDR3 protein: CASSPNSADTQYF. CDR3 in DNA: TGTGCCAGCAGTCCTAACTCGGCGGATACGCAGTATTTT. The chain links TRBV6-1 to TRBJ2-3; unclear D gene. The CDR3 length is 13 residues. The V end lost 5 bases, the J end lost 6 bases, and 12 bases lay between the germline ends. CDR1 and CDR2 (germline): MNHNS, SASEGT.

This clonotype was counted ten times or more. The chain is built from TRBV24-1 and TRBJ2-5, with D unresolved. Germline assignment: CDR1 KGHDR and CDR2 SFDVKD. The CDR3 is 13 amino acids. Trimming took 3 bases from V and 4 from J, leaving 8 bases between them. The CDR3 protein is CATSDPPAETQYF. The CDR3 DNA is TGTGCCACCAGTGATCCCCCTGCAGAGACCCAGTACTTC.

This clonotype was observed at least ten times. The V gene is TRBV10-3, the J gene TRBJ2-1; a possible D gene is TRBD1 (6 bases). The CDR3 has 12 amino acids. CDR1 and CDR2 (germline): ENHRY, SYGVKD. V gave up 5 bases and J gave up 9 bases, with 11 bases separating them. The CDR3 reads CAISRTDSEQFF. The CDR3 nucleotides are TGTGCCATCAGTAGGACAGATAGTGAGCAGTTCTTC.

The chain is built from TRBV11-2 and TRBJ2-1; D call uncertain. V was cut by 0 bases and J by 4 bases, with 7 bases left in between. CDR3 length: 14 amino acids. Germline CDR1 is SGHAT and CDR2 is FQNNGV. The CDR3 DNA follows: TGTGCCAGCAGCTTAGATCGCCAGTACAATGAGCAGTTCTTC. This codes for CASSLDRQYNEQFF.

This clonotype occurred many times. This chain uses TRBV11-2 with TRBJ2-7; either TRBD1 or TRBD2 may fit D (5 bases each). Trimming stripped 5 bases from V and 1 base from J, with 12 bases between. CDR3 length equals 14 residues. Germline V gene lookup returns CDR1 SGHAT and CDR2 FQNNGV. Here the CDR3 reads CASSPGTLSYEQYF. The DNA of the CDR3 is TGTGCCAGCAGCCCGGGGACCTTATCCTACGAGCAGTACTTC.

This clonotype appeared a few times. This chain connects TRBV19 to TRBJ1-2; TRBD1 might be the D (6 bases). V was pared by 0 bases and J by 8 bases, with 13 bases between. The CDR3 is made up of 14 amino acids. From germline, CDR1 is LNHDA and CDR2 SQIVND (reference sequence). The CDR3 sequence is CASSIDRQAGGYTF. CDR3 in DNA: TGTGCCAGTAGTATAGACCGACAGGCTGGCGGCTACACCTTC.

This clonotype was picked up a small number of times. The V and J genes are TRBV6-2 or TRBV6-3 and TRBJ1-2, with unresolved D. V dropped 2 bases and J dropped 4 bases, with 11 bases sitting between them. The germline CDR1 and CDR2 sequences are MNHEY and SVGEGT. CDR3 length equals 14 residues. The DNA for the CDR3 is TGTGCCAGCAGTTACGGCGGACGGCTCTATGGCTACACCTTC. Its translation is CASSYGGRLYGYTF.

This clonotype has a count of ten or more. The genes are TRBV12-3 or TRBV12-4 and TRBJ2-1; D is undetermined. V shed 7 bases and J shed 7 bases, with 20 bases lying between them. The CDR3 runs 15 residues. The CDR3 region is CASTIVSLVHNEQFF. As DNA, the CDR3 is TGTGCCAGCACAATAGTGTCGCTAGTCCATAATGAGCAGTTCTTC.

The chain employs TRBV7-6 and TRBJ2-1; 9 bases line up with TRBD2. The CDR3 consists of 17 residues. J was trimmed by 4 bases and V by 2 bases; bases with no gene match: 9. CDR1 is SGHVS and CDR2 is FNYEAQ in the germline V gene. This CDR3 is CASSLRARGGGYNEQFF. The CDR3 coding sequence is TGTGCCAGCAGCTTACGGGCGCGGGGGGGCGGGTACAATGAGCAGTTCTTC.

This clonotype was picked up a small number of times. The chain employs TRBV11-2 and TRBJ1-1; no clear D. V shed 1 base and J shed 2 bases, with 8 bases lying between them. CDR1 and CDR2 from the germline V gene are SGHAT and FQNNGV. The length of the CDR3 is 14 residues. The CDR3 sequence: CASSLARANTEAFF. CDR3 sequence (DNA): TGTGCCAGCAGCTTAGCGAGGGCAAACACTGAAGCTTTCTTT. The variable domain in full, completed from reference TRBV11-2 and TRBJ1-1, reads EAGVAQSPRYKIIEKRQSVAFWCNPISGHATLYWYQQILGQGPKLLIQFQNNGVVDDSQLPKDRFSAERLKGVDSTLKIQPAKLEDSAVYLCASSLARANTEAFFGQGTRLTVV.